Presented here are 16 T cell receptor beta chains from one specimen sequenced in a study of T cell responses to AZD1222 COVID-19 vaccine. Clones were sequenced by immunoSEQ multiplex PCR, and TCRdb holds only the in-frame ones, with some missing. The data contain approximately 130,000 clones, 93% of them singletons. Here the sequenced sample was peripheral blood, taken on day 0 of AZD1222 vaccination. Receptors originate from an adult in good health.

This clone was picked up one time. The chain employs TRBV11-2 and TRBJ1-6, with D unclear. The CDR3 is 15 residues long. V gave up 1 base and J gave up 7 bases, with 11 bases separating them. Germline-derived CDR1 and CDR2 are SGHAT and FQNNGV. For the CDR3, the DNA is TGTGCCAGCAGCTTAGGGTCTCTCCCCAATTCACCCCTCCACTTT. It is translated as CASSLGSLPNSPLHF. Full variable domain (outside the CDR3, taken from reference TRBV11-2 and TRBJ1-6): EAGVAQSPRYKIIEKRQSVAFWCNPISGHATLYWYQQILGQGPKLLIQFQNNGVVDDSQLPKDRFSAERLKGVDSTLKIQPAKLEDSAVYLCASSLGSLPNSPLHFGNGTRLTVT.

This sequence joins TRBV6-2 or TRBV6-3 and TRBJ2-7; 7 bases are a match to TRBD1. The germline CDR1 and CDR2 sequences are MNHEY and SVGEGT. This CDR3 comprises 12 residues. V dropped 5 bases and J dropped 3; count of bases not matched to a gene: 1. Here the CDR3 DNA reads TGTGCCAGCAGTACAGGGGACTACGAGCAGTACTTC. Protein product: CASSTGDYEQYF.

V gene TRBV29-1 combines with J gene TRBJ1-1; D might be TRBD1 (6 bases). This CDR3 contains 11 residues. Germline V gene sequence: CDR1 SQVTM, CDR2 ANQGSEA. V lost 8 bases, J lost 5 bases, and 12 bases lay in between. CDR3 coding DNA: TGCAGCCACCTGAGGGGGACTGAAGCTTTCTTT. Protein product: CSHLRGTEAFF. Based on the CDR3 plus reference TRBV29-1 and TRBJ1-1, the full variable domain is SAVISQKPSRDICQRGTSLTIQCQVDSQVTMMFWYRQQPGQSLTLIATANQGSEATYESGFVIDKFPISRPNLTFSTLTVSNMSPEDSSIYLCSHLRGTEAFFGQGTRLTVV.

J is TRBJ2-1 and V is TRBV6-2 or TRBV6-3; TRBD2 matches 7 bases. With V trimmed by 0 bases and J by 9 bases, 5 bases remained unmatched. The CDR3 totals 14 residues. From germline, CDR1 is MNHEY and CDR2 SVGEGT. CDR3: CASSYSAGAGEQFF. The CDR3, as DNA: TGTGCCAGCAGTTACTCGGCGGGAGCGGGTGAGCAGTTCTTC.

The chain couples TRBV6-5 to TRBJ1-3; possibly TRBD1 for D (5 bases). Trimming stripped 7 bases from V and 3 bases from J, with 13 bases between. The CDR3 sequence is 14 residues long. Germline assignment: CDR1 MNHEY and CDR2 SVGAGI. In nucleotides, the CDR3 is TGTGCCAGCACCCGGGGGGGGGTTGGAAACACCATATATTTT. Amino acid sequence: CASTRGGVGNTIYF.

The genes are TRBV2 and TRBJ1-4; D is uncertain. Germline V gives CDR1 SNHLY, CDR2 FYNNEI. V was shortened by 6 bases and J by 2 bases, with 10 bases between the two germline ends. The CDR3 sequence is 14 residues long. The CDR3 reads CASRREITNEKLFF. CDR3 coding DNA: TGTGCCAGCAGGCGGGAGATTACTAATGAAAAACTGTTTTTT.

This chain connects TRBV7-2 to TRBJ1-2; TRBD1 might be the D (6 bases). The V and J ends lost 5 bases and 7 bases respectively, with 14 bases between them. CDR1 is SGHTA and CDR2 is FQGNSA in the germline V gene. The CDR3 runs 13 residues. CDR3 protein: CASSQRDKRGYTF. The CDR3 DNA is TGTGCCAGCAGCCAAAGGGACAAGCGTGGCTACACCTTC.

The chain combines TRBV3-1 (or the pseudogene TRBV3-2) with TRBJ2-3, with 8 positions matching TRBD2. The trim removed 2 bases at V and 5 bases at J, leaving 6 bases unmatched. The CDR3 is made up of 15 amino acids. Germline V CDR1 and CDR2: LGHDT, YNNKEL (reference sequence). Written as DNA, the CDR3 is TGTGCCAGCAGCCAAAGAAGCGGGAGAGGAGATACGCAGTATTTT. Protein product: CASSQRSGRGDTQYF.

The rearrangement joins TRBV5-1 to TRBJ2-3; D is perhaps TRBD2 (6 bases). The CDR3 length is 18 residues. Per germline, CDR1 SGHRS and CDR2 YFSETQ. The V and J ends lost 4 bases and 4 bases respectively, with 25 bases between them. CDR3: CASSTGGRSPVFADTQYF. In nucleotides, the CDR3 is TGCGCCAGCAGCACCGGGGGACGGAGCCCGGTTTTTGCAGATACGCAGTATTTT. Full variable domain (missing parts from reference TRBV5-1 and TRBJ2-3): KAGVTQTPRYLIKTRGQQVTLSCSPISGHRSVSWYQQTPGQGLQFLFEYFSETQRNKGNFPGRFSGRQFSNSRSEMNVSTLELGDSALYLCASSTGGRSPVFADTQYFGPGTRLTVL.

The CDR3 region has the DNA TGTGCCAGTAGTATCCCCGGGGTCTCCGGGGAGCTGTTTTTT. This translates into CASSIPGVSGELFF. The genes are TRBV19 and TRBJ2-2, with TRBD2 as a possible D gene (5 bases). V was cut by 3 bases and J by 6 bases, with 11 bases left in between. Germline CDR1 reads LNHDA; CDR2 reads SQIVND (reference sequence). The CDR3 is made up of 14 amino acids.

The chain employs TRBV28 and TRBJ1-5; D possibly corresponds to TRBD1 (6 bases). The CDR3 length is 14 residues. The ends were cut back, 6 bases at V and 6 bases at J, with 15 bases in the middle. Germline CDR1 and CDR2: MDHEN and SYDVKM. This chain's CDR3 is CASRPAGEGQPQHF. The CDR3 DNA reads TGTGCCAGCAGACCCGCAGGGGAAGGTCAGCCCCAGCATTTT. Based on the CDR3 plus reference TRBV28 and TRBJ1-5, the full variable domain is DVKVTQSSRYLVKRTGEKVFLECVQDMDHENMFWYRQDPGLGLRLIYFSYDVKMKEKGDIPEGYSVSREKKERFSLILESASTNQTSMYLCASRPAGEGQPQHFGDGTRLSIL.

V and J are TRBV5-1 and TRBJ1-2; D is unclear. Germline CDR1 SGHRS, CDR2 YFSETQ. V was pared by 0 bases and J by 2 bases, with 8 bases between. The CDR3 length is 14 residues. This CDR3 reads CASSLGAENYGYTF. The CDR3 bases are TGCGCCAGCAGCTTGGGGGCCGAGAACTATGGCTACACCTTC.

The V and J genes are TRBV15 and TRBJ1-4, with TRBD1 matching 7 bases. The CDR3 runs 19 residues. Trimming at V came to 4 bases and at J to 4 bases, leaving 18 bases not matched to a gene. Germline loops: CDR1 LNHNV, CDR2 YYDKDF (reference sequence). CDR3 sequence (DNA): TGTGCCACCAGCACCGATATCGACAGGGCCGAGTCGGATAATGAAAAACTGTTTTTT. This gives the protein CATSTDIDRAESDNEKLFF.

V gene TRBV11-2 combines with J gene TRBJ2-3; no firm D call. V lost 4 bases to trimming and J lost 2 bases, with 4 bases between them. The length of the CDR3 is 12 residues. Germline V lookup: CDR1 SGHAT, CDR2 FQNNGV. DNA of the CDR3: TGTGCCAGCAGCTCATACACAGATACGCAGTATTTT. Protein: CASSSYTDTQYF.

This chain connects TRBV7-7 to TRBJ2-5; 10 bases line up with TRBD1. V trimming: 5 bases; J trimming: 5 bases; junction bases outside the gene matches: 11. There are 16 residues in the CDR3. The germline gives CDR1 SSHAT, CDR2 FNYEAQ (reference sequence). The DNA of the CDR3 is TGTGCCAGCAGCCTCCAGGGGACAGGGGCACGGGAGACCCAGTACTTC. Its protein product is CASSLQGTGARETQYF.

The V call is TRBV18, the J call TRBJ1-6; TRBD1 agrees at 7 bases. Germline CDR1 reads KGHSH; CDR2 reads LQKENI. The CDR3 runs 17 residues. J gave up 7 bases and V 5 bases, and 14 bases lay outside the gene matches. The CDR3 DNA sequence: TGTGCCAGCTCAGAAGGGGGCGCGTACACATTAAATTCACCCCTCCACTTT. Translating gives CASSEGGAYTLNSPLHF.